This is a list of T cell receptor beta chains from one sample in a study of cytomegalovirus exposure and HLA in healthy donors. The protocol was immunoSEQ multiplex PCR, while the TCRdb copy is restricted to in-frame clones and leaves out a portion. Among over 130,000 clones listed, about 76% were seen once. The sequenced sample consisted of PBMCs. The receptors here all came from a human donor in good health. CDR3s include the opening cysteine and the closing phenylalanine or tryptophan. Fields, in order: clone size, D gene, J gene, V gene, CDR3 protein, CDR3 DNA. A D gene is named only where the DNA matches it firmly. For some rows the clone size is stated as once, few or many, or as a class when expanded; others skip it.

-	-	TRBJ1-1	TRBV10-3	CAISGQLNTEAFF	TGTGCCATCAGCGGACAACTGAACACTGAAGCTTTCTTT
-	TRBD2	TRBJ2-3	TRBV5-1	CASSLDSGRAGDTQYF	TGCGCCAGCAGCTTGGACAGCGGGAGGGCCGGAGATACGCAGTATTTT
-	TRBD2	TRBJ2-7	TRBV6-5	CASSYGSSGRNEQYF	TGTGCCAGCAGTTACGGGTCTAGCGGGAGGAACGAGCAGTACTTC
-	TRBD2	TRBJ2-1	TRBV28	CASSQTSGRFYNEQFF	TGTGCCAGCAGCCAGACTAGCGGGAGGTTTTACAATGAGCAGTTCTTC
-	-	TRBJ2-4	TRBV7-9	CASSPPSVRDLFQYF	TGTGCCAGCAGCCCCCCCAGTGTTCGGGATCTATTTCAGTACTTC
-	TRBD1	TRBJ1-2	TRBV5-4	CATLSGTGGISYGYTF	TGTGCCACTCTCTCCGGGACAGGGGGTATCAGCTATGGCTACACCTTC
-	TRBD2	TRBJ2-7	TRBV2	CASSTIAGGSGEQYF	TGTGCCAGCAGTACAATAGCGGGAGGGTCGGGGGAGCAGTACTTC
-	-	TRBJ2-6	TRBV9	CASSVAGSGANVLTF	TGTGCCAGCAGCGTAGCGGGGTCTGGGGCCAACGTCCTGACTTTC
-	TRBD1	TRBJ1-5	TRBV2	CASSVGTVQPQHF	TGTGCCAGCAGTGTAGGGACAGTACAGCCCCAGCATTTT
-	TRBD2	TRBJ2-1	TRBV28	CASSSLKGLAGGYNEQFF	TGTGCCAGCAGTTCCCTTAAAGGACTAGCGGGAGGCTACAATGAGCAGTTCTTC
-	TRBD2	TRBJ2-7	TRBV4-2	CASSPSGLAGGEQYF	TGTGCCAGCAGCCCTTCGGGACTAGCGGGAGGCGAGCAGTACTTC
-	-	TRBJ2-7	TRBV2	CASSADGAYEQYF	TGTGCCAGCAGTGCCGACGGAGCCTACGAGCAGTACTTC
few	TRBD1	TRBJ1-1	TRBV27	CASSFTGGRPEAFF	TGTGCCAGCAGTTTTACAGGGGGGCGTCCTGAAGCTTTCTTT
-	-	TRBJ2-1	TRBV9	CASSAESSSQQFF	TGTGCCAGCAGCGCAGAATCTAGCAGCCAGCAGTTCTTC
once	-	TRBJ1-1	TRBV7-2	CASSSHRDGNTEAFF	TGTGCCAGCAGCTCCCACAGGGATGGCAACACTGAAGCTTTCTTT
-	TRBD2	TRBJ2-7	TRBV6-5	CASRGTSVSYEQYF	TGTGCCAGCAGAGGGACTAGCGTATCCTACGAGCAGTACTTC
-	TRBD2	TRBJ2-3	TRBV5-1	CASSLDGGSTDTQYF	TGCGCCAGCAGCTTAGACGGGGGGTCCACAGATACGCAGTATTTT
-	TRBD2	TRBJ2-7	TRBV28	CASRRRAGGMREQYF	TGTGCCAGCAGGCGCCGCGCGGGAGGAATGCGCGAGCAGTACTTC
-	-	TRBJ2-7	TRBV19	CASTSGVRLYEQYF	TGTGCCAGTACCTCGGGGGTTAGACTCTACGAGCAGTACTTC
-	TRBD2	TRBJ2-5	TRBV29-1	CSVDFFERGGETQYF	TGCAGCGTTGATTTTTTCGAGCGGGGAGGTGAGACCCAGTACTTC
few	-	TRBJ1-1	TRBV5-1	CASSSNLGTEAFF	TGCGCCAGCAGCTCAAACCTCGGCACTGAAGCTTTCTTT
-	TRBD1	TRBJ2-7	TRBV2	CASHGTGLYEQYF	TGTGCCAGTCACGGGACAGGGCTCTACGAGCAGTACTTC
-	-	TRBJ1-2	TRBV30	CAWRNDGATNYGYTF	TGTGCCTGGAGGAACGATGGGGCGACTAACTATGGCTACACCTTC
-	-	TRBJ1-2	TRBV13	CASSLFRDGYTF	TGTGCCAGCAGCTTATTTCGGGATGGCTACACCTTC
-	-	TRBJ2-2	TRBV18	CASSPLGGNGELFF	TGTGCCAGCTCACCACTTGGCGGGAACGGGGAGCTGTTTTTT
many	TRBD2	TRBJ2-7	TRBV4-3	CASSQDLAGSYEQYF	TGCGCCAGCAGCCAAGATTTAGCGGGATCCTACGAGCAGTACTTC
once	TRBD1	TRBJ1-1	TRBV7-9	CASSASRQGNTEAFF	TGTGCCAGCAGCGCGTCAAGACAGGGAAACACTGAAGCTTTCTTT
-	-	TRBJ1-4	TRBV7-9	CASGTNRAQNEKLFF	TGTGCCAGCGGGACTAACAGGGCCCAAAATGAAAAACTGTTTTTT
-	-	TRBJ1-1	TRBV6-1	CASGRQTEAFF	TGTGCCAGCGGACGACAGACTGAAGCTTTCTTT
-	TRBD1	TRBJ1-2	TRBV11-2	CASSLSGTGIHF	TGTGCCAGCAGCTTAAGTGGGACAGGGATTCACTTC
-	-	TRBJ2-7	TRBV27	CASSPAASGHYEQYF	TGTGCCAGCAGCCCAGCGGCGAGTGGCCATTACGAGCAGTACTTC
-	-	TRBJ2-5	TRBV2	CASSALRNYQETQYF	TGTGCCAGCAGTGCTTTGCGGAACTACCAAGAGACCCAGTACTTC
few	-	TRBJ1-1	TRBV7-9	CASSPILTTAEAFF	TGTGCCAGCAGCCCTATCCTTACTACCGCTGAAGCTTTCTTT
-	-	TRBJ1-2	TRBV20-1	CSARWLYGYTF	TGCAGTGCTAGGTGGCTTTATGGCTACACCTTC
-	-	TRBJ2-5	TRBV7-2	CASSFTGTQYF	TGTGCCAGCAGCTTTACAGGGACCCAGTACTTC
-	-	TRBJ2-7	TRBV28	CASRGPGGLYEQYF	TGTGCCAGCCGCGGGCCAGGAGGTCTCTACGAGCAGTACTTC
-	-	TRBJ2-1	TRBV6-1	CASSALLDEQFF	TGTGCCAGCAGTGCTCTACTCGATGAGCAGTTCTTC
-	TRBD2	TRBJ2-1	TRBV5-1	CASSTIPKLAGGTNEQFF	TGCGCCAGCAGCACAATACCTAAACTAGCGGGAGGGACTAATGAGCAGTTCTTC
-	TRBD2	TRBJ2-5	TRBV7-9	CASRTGGGSQETQYF	TGTGCCAGCAGAACCGGGGGGGGAAGTCAGGAGACCCAGTACTTC
-	-	TRBJ2-1	TRBV5-4	CASSEEASNIEQFF	TGTGCCAGCAGCGAGGAGGCTAGCAATATTGAGCAGTTCTTC
few	-	TRBJ2-2	TRBV6-5	CASSLPTKPGELFF	TGTGCCAGCAGTCTCCCGACTAAGCCCGGGGAGCTGTTTTTT
once	-	TRBJ2-1	TRBV28	CASSRGGGLNNEQFF	TGTGCCAGCAGTCGAGGGGGTGGGCTTAACAATGAGCAGTTCTTC
-	-	TRBJ1-3	TRBV12-5	CASGGPGNTIYF	TGTGCTAGTGGGGGGCCTGGAAACACCATATATTTT
-	-	TRBJ2-7	TRBV2	CASRPTPFKTYEQYF	TGTGCCAGCAGACCCACACCTTTCAAGACCTACGAGCAGTACTTC
-	TRBD1	TRBJ2-5	TRBV6-6	CASSYPGGQETQYF	TGTGCCAGCAGTTACCCAGGGGGCCAAGAGACCCAGTACTTC
-	-	TRBJ2-3	TRBV5-1	CASSLGRGPADTQYF	TGCGCCAGCAGCTTGGGAAGGGGCCCCGCAGATACGCAGTATTTT
-	-	TRBJ2-7	TRBV5-4	CASNKDSSSYEQYF	TGTGCCAGCAACAAGGACAGTTCCTCCTACGAGCAGTACTTC
-	TRBD2	TRBJ2-3	TRBV7-2	CASSTRSGGRATDTQYF	TGTGCCAGCAGCACCCGTTCGGGCGGGAGGGCCACAGATACGCAGTATTTT
few	-	TRBJ1-1	TRBV4-1	CASSRGTGTNTEAFF	TGCGCCAGCAGCCGAGGAACAGGGACGAACACTGAAGCTTTCTTT
-	TRBD1	TRBJ1-2	TRBV4-1	CASSQRDRDSVGYTF	TGCGCCAGCAGCCAAAGGGACAGGGATAGTGTTGGCTACACCTTC
-	TRBD2	TRBJ2-3	TRBV9	CASSFYGGGGDTQYF	TGTGCCAGCAGCTTCTACGGGGGGGGAGGCGATACGCAGTATTTT
-	TRBD1	TRBJ1-4	TRBV28	CASTQIGWDRDREKLFF	TGTGCCAGCACACAAATCGGTTGGGACAGGGACCGTGAAAAACTGTTTTTT